The 10 T cell receptor beta chains given below trace back to one sample, sequenced in a study of blood T cell repertoires in COVID-19. Repertoires were generated with immunoSEQ multiplex PCR, while TCRdb's copy carries only in-frame clones and drops some. This table holds 75,000 to 95,000 clones, approximately 90% found once. What was sequenced was peripheral blood. The receptor source for this set is a human donor in a cohort sampled during active COVID-19.

The chain couples TRBV10-1 to TRBJ2-2; TRBD1 aligns across 8 bases. CDR3 size: 14 residues. The trim removed 6 bases at V and 1 base at J, leaving 1 base unmatched. Germline CDR1 reads WNHNN; CDR2 reads SYGVQD (reference sequence). The CDR3 nucleotides are TGCGCCAGCAGAGGGACAGGGAACACCGGGGAGCTGTTTTTT. Translation gives CASRGTGNTGELFF.

The V gene is TRBV5-5, the J gene TRBJ2-5; TRBD1 aligns across 8 bases. The CDR3 runs to 14 residues. The junction had 6 bases not matched to a gene; V was cut back by 4 bases and J by 4 bases. Per germline, CDR1 SGHKS and CDR2 YYEKEE (reference sequence). DNA for the CDR3: TGTGCCAGCAGCACGGGGACAGGTCGAGAGACCCAGTACTTC. Translated, it gives CASSTGTGRETQYF.

The genes are TRBV7-2 and TRBJ2-3, with TRBD2 matching over 11 bases. Germline V gene lookup returns CDR1 SGHTA and CDR2 FQGNSA. Trimming at V came to 3 bases and at J to 2 bases, leaving 4 bases not matched to a gene. This CDR3 spans 16 amino acids. The DNA for the CDR3 is TGTGCCAGCAGCTTGCGACTAGCGGGGATCACAGATACGCAGTATTTT. Its translation: CASSLRLAGITDTQYF.

The rearrangement links TRBV19 to TRBJ1-3, with D maybe TRBD1 (5 bases). This CDR3 contains 14 residues. V lost 4 bases and J 3 bases, leaving 10 bases between the germline ends. Germline-derived CDR1 and CDR2 are LNHDA and SQIVND (reference sequence). CDR3 nucleotide sequence: TGTGCCAGTAGTACCTCGGGGGTTGGAAACACCATATATTTT. This codes for CASSTSGVGNTIYF.

The chain recombines TRBV11-2 with TRBJ2-2, with a weak D call TRBD1 (6 bases). There are 17 residues in the CDR3. In germline, CDR1 is SGHAT, CDR2 FQNNGV. V was clipped by 2 bases and J by 0 bases, with 13 bases between them. As DNA, the CDR3 is TGTGCCAGCAGCTTACGTGGCGGACAGACGAACACCGGGGAGCTGTTTTTT. It translates to CASSLRGGQTNTGELFF.

CDR3 coding DNA: TGCGCCAGCAGCTCTAAGCCACCTAGCGGGGTCTCCTACGAGCAGTACTTC. This encodes CASSSKPPSGVSYEQYF. The chain is built from TRBV5-1 and TRBJ2-7, with 9 bases fitting TRBD2. The CDR3 has 17 amino acids. Germline CDR1 SGHRS, CDR2 YFSETQ. Trimming removed 3 bases from V and 0 bases from J; junction bases left unmatched: 10.

This clone occurred a few times. This rearrangement joins TRBV5-5 to TRBJ1-1; D ambiguous. The CDR3 runs 14 residues. Looked up from germline, CDR1 is SGHKS and CDR2 is YYEKEE (reference sequence). The V end lost 4 bases, the J end lost 4 bases, and 14 bases lay between the germline ends. In DNA, the CDR3 is TGTGCCAGCAGCACCGTCGTCTCGGGCACTGAAGCTTTCTTT. Its translation is CASSTVVSGTEAFF.

V is TRBV19 and J is TRBJ2-3; 7 bases are shared with TRBD1. From germline, CDR1 is LNHDA and CDR2 SQIVND (reference sequence). This CDR3 is built from 14 residues. V was clipped by 6 bases and J by 2 bases; unmatched bases: 5. The CDR3 DNA follows: TGTGCCAGTAGCCCGGGACAGCTCACAGATACGCAGTATTTT. Translating gives CASSPGQLTDTQYF.

The genes are TRBV4-1 and TRBJ2-1; tentative D call: TRBD1 (5 bases). V shed 2 bases and J shed 7 bases, with 24 bases lying between them. This CDR3 comprises 18 residues. Germline V lookup: CDR1 MGHRA, CDR2 YSYEKL. The CDR3 sequence is CASSQTLLGAGPLNEQFF. The CDR3 nucleotides read TGCGCCAGCAGCCAAACCCTCCTTGGGGCAGGGCCCCTAAATGAGCAGTTCTTC.

This chain links TRBV11-2 with TRBJ2-5; no clear D. The CDR3 consists of 14 residues. CDR1 is SGHAT and CDR2 is FQNNGV in the germline V gene. Trimming removed 3 bases from V and 2 bases from J, with 10 bases in between. The CDR3: CASSLSPKQETQYF. CDR3 sequence (DNA): TGTGCCAGCAGCTTGAGTCCTAAGCAAGAGACCCAGTACTTC.